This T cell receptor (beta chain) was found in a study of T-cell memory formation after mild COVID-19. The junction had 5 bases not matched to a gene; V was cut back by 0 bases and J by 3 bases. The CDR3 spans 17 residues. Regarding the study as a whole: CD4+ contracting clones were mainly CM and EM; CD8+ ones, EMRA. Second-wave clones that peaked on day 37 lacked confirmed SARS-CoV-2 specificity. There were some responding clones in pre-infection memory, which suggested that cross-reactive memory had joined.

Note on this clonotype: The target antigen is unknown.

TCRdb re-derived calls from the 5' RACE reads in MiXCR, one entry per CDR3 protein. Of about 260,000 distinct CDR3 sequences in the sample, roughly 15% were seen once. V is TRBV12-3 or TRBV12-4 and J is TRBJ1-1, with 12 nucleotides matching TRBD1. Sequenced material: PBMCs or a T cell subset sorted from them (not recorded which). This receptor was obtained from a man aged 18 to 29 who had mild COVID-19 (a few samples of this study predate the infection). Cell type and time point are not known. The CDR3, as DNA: TGTGCCAGCAGTTTAGCTTCGGGACAGGGGGCAGACACTGAAGCTTTCTTT. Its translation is CASSLASGQGADTEAFF.